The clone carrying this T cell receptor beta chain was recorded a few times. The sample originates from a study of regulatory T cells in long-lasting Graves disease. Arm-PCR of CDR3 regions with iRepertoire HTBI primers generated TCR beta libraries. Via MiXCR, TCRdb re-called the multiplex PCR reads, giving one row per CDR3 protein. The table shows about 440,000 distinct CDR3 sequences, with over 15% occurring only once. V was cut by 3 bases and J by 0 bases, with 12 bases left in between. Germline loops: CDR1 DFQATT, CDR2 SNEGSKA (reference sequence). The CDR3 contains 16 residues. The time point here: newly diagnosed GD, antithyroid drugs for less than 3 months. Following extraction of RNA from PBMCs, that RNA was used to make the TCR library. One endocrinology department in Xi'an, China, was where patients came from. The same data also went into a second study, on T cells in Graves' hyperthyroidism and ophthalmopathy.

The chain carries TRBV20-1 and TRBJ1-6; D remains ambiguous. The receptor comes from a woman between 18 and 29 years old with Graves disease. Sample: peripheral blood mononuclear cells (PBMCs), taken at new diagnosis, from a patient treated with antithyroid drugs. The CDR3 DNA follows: TGCAGTGCTAGCGATAGTATAAGCTCCTATAATTCACCCCTCCACTTT. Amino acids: CSASDSISSYNSPLHF.